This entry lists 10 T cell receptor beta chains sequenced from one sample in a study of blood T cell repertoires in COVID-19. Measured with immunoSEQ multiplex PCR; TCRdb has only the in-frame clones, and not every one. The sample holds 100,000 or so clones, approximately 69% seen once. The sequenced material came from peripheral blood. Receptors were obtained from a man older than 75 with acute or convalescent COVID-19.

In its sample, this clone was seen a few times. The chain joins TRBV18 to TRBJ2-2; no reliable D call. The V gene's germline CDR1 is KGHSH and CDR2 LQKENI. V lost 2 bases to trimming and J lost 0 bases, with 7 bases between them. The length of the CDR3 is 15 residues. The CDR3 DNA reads TGTGCCAGCTCACCATATCTAGCGAACACCGGGGAGCTGTTTTTT. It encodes CASSPYLANTGELFF.

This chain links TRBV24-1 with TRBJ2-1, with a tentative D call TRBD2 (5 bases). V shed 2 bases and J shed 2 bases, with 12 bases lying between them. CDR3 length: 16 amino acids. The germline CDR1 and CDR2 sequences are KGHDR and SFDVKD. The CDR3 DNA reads TGTGCCACCAGTGATTCTAGCTTAAACGCCTACAATGAGCAGTTCTTC. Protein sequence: CATSDSSLNAYNEQFF.

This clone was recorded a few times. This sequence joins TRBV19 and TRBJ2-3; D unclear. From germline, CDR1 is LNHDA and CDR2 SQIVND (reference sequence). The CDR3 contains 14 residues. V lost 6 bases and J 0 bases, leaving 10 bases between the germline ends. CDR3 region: CASRQTVSTDTQYF. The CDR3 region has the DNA TGTGCCAGTAGACAGACCGTAAGCACAGATACGCAGTATTTT.

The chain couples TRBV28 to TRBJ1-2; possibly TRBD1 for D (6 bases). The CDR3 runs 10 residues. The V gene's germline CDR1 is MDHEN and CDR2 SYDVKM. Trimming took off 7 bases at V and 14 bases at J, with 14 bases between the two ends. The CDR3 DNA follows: TGTGCCAGCAAACAGGGTGAGGAGACCTTC. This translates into CASKQGEETF.

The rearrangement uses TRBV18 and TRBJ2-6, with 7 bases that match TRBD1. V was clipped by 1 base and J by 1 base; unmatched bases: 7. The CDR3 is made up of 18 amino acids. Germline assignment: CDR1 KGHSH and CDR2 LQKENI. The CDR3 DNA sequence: TGTGCCAGCTCACCACAGAGACAGGGACGGTCTGGGGCCAACGTCCTGACTTTC. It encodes CASSPQRQGRSGANVLTF.

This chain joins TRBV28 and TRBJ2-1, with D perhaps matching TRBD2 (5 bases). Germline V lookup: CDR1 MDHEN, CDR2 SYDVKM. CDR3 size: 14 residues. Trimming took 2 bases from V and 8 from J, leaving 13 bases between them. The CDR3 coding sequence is TGTGCCAGCAGTTTACTAGCCCTCCTCGATGAGCAGTTCTTC. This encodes CASSLLALLDEQFF.

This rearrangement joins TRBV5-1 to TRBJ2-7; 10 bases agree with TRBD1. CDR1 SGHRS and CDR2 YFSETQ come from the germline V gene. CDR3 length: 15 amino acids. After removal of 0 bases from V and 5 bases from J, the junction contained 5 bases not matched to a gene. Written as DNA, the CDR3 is TGCGCCAGCAGCTTGGCCAGACAGGGGGCAGACGAGCAGTACTTC. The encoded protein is CASSLARQGADEQYF. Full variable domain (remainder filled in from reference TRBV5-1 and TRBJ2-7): KAGVTQTPRYLIKTRGQQVTLSCSPISGHRSVSWYQQTPGQGLQFLFEYFSETQRNKGNFPGRFSGRQFSNSRSEMNVSTLELGDSALYLCASSLARQGADEQYFGPGTRLTVT.

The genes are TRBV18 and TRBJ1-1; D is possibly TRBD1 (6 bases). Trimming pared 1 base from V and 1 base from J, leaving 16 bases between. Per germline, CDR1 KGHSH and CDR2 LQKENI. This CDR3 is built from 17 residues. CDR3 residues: CASSPRLSGQPNTEAFF. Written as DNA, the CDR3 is TGTGCCAGCTCACCACGTCTATCAGGACAGCCGAACACTGAAGCTTTCTTT.

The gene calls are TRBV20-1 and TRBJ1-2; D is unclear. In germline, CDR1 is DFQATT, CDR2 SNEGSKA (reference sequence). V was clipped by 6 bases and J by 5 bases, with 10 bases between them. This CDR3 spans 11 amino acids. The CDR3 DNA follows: TGCAGTGCGAAGGAGAAGTATGGCTACACCTTC. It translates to CSAKEKYGYTF.

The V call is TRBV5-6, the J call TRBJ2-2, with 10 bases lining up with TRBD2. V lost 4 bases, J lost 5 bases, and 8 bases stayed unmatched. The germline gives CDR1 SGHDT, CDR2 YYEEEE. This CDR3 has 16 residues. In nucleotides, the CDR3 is TGTGCCAGCAGCACACTACTAGCGGGGCCTACCGGGGAGCTGTTTTTT. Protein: CASSTLLAGPTGELFF.